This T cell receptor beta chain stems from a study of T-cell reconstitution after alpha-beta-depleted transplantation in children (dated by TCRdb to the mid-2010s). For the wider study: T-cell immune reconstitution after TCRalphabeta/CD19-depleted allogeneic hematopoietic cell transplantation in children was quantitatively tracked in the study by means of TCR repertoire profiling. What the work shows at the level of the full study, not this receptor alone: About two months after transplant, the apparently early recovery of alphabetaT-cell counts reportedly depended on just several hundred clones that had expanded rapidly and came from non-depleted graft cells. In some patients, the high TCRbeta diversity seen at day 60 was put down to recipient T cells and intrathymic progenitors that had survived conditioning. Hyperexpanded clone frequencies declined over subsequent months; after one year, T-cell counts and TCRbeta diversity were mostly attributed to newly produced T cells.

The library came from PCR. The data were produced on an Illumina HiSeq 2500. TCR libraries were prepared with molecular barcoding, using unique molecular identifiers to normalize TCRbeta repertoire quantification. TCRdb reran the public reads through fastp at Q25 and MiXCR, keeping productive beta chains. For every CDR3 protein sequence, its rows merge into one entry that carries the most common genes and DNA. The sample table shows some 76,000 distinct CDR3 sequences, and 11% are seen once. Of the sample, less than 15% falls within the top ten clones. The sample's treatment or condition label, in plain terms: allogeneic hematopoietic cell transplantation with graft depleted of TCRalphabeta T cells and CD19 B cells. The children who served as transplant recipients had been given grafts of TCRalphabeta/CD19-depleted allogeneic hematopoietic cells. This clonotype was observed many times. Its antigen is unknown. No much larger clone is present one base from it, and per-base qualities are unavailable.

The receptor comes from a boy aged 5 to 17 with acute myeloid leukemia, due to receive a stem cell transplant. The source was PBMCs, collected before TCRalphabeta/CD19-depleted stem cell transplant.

The CDR3 loop reads CASSQEVGRGLEPFRDEQFF. The nucleotides are TGTGCCAGCAGCCAAGAGGTGGGACGCGGGCTCGAACCTTTTAGGGATGAGCAGTTCTTC. This chain is built from TRBV3-1 and TRBJ2-1, with the D call perhaps TRBD1 or TRBD2, each one matching 5 bases. V and J lose 0 bases and 8 bases, and a span of 29 bases separates them. CDR1 and CDR2, per the germline V gene (reference sequence), are LGHDT and YNNKEL. Counted from cysteine to phenylalanine, this CDR3 has 20 amino acids. The only DNA kept is the CDR3, 60 bases in frame from the first base.